This entry concerns a single TCR beta chain. CDR3 size: 15 residues. Germline V gene sequence: CDR1 SGHNT, CDR2 YYREEE (reference sequence). J lost 2 bases, V lost 2 bases, and 4 bases had no gene match. These data come from a study of technical replicates of blood from several donors. The method was immunoSEQ multiplex PCR; TCRdb's version includes in-frame clones alone and lacks a portion of them. The sample has roughly 80,000 clones, over 75% seen once. This clonotype was sampled from a human donor in good health. The chain has TRBV5-4 and TRBJ2-7; TRBD1 agrees at 10 bases. Sequencing was performed on T cells isolated from PBMCs. CDR3 bases: TGTGCCAGCAGCTTATATGACAGGGGGCCCTACGAGCAGTACTTC. This encodes CASSLYDRGPYEQYF.